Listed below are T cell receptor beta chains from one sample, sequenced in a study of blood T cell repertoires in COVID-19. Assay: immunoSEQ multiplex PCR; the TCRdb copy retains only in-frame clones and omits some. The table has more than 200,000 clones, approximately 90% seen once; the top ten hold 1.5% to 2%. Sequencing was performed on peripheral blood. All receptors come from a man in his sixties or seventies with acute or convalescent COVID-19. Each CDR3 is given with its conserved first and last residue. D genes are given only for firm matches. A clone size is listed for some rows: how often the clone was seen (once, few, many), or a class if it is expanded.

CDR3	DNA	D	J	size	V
CASSQPLRRSSGANVLTF	TGTGCCAGCAGCCAGCCCTTACGTAGAAGCTCTGGGGCCAACGTCCTGACTTTC	-	TRBJ2-6	-	TRBV4-2
CASSSGTGSYNEQFF	TGTGCCAGCAGTTCCGGGACAGGGTCCTACAATGAGCAGTTCTTC	TRBD1	TRBJ2-1	-	TRBV5-8
CASSIGHANTEAFF	TGTGCCAGTAGTATAGGACATGCGAACACTGAAGCTTTCTTT	-	TRBJ1-1	once	TRBV19
CASSLQGQGLGEQYF	TGTGCCAGCAGCTTACAGGGACAGGGGTTAGGAGAGCAGTACTTC	TRBD1	TRBJ2-7	-	TRBV7-2
CASSSGRGNTEAFF	TGCGCCAGCAGCTCGGGCAGGGGGAACACTGAAGCTTTCTTT	-	TRBJ1-1	-	TRBV5-1
CASSFGQGAIEAFF	TGCGCCAGCAGCTTCGGACAGGGGGCAATTGAAGCTTTCTTT	TRBD1	TRBJ1-1	-	TRBV5-1
CAISEHRTAGYTIYF	TGTGCCATCAGTGAACATAGGACAGCGGGATACACCATATATTTT	-	TRBJ1-3	-	TRBV10-3
CASSPWGGEKNEKLFF	TGCGCCAGCAGCCCGTGGGGAGGGGAAAAAAATGAAAAACTGTTTTTT	-	TRBJ1-4	-	TRBV5-1
CASSVEGTSGNQPQHF	TGTGCCAGCAGCGTGGAAGGGACAAGTGGCAATCAGCCCCAGCATTTT	-	TRBJ1-5	-	TRBV2
CATSSIFSKGQETQYF	TGTGCCACCAGCAGTATTTTTTCGAAGGGGCAAGAGACCCAGTACTTC	-	TRBJ2-5	-	TRBV15
CASSLLENSPLHF	TGTGCCAGCAGTTTACTGGAGAATTCACCCCTCCACTTT	-	TRBJ1-6	-	TRBV27
CASSLAPGLAGDDEQYF	TGCGCCAGCAGCTTGGCCCCGGGACTAGCGGGAGATGACGAGCAGTACTTC	TRBD2	TRBJ2-7	-	TRBV5-1
CASSLYNSGGYTF	TGTGCCAGCAGTTTATATAATTCGGGTGGCTACACCTTC	-	TRBJ1-2	many	TRBV28
CASSSSREGYTF	TGTGCCAGCAGTTCCTCCCGAGAGGGCTACACCTTC	-	TRBJ1-2	-	TRBV6-5
CASRGTSFSGEQYF	TGTGCCAGCAGGGGGACTAGTTTTTCCGGGGAGCAGTACTTC	TRBD2	TRBJ2-7	-	TRBV4-2
CASSQDPHSNQPQHF	TGTGCCAGCAGCCAAGATCCACATAGCAATCAGCCCCAGCATTTT	-	TRBJ1-5	-	TRBV4-2
CSVISREAPNEKLFF	TGCAGCGTAATCTCTCGGGAGGCCCCGAATGAAAAACTGTTTTTT	-	TRBJ1-4	-	TRBV29-1
CASSMGGASTGQYF	TGTGCCAGTAGTATGGGAGGGGCCTCTACGGGGCAGTACTTC	TRBD2	TRBJ2-7	-	TRBV19
CASSERLTDTQYF	TGTGCCAGCAGTGAGAGACTCACAGATACGCAGTATTTT	-	TRBJ2-3	many	TRBV2
CASSLAIPNIQYF	TGCGCCAGCAGCTTGGCCATCCCAAACATTCAGTACTTC	-	TRBJ2-4	once	TRBV5-1
CASSSHNGQVGMEKLFF	TGTGCCAGCAGCTCACACAACGGACAGGTTGGAATGGAAAAACTGTTTTTT	TRBD1	TRBJ1-4	-	TRBV5-8
CASSLDGTVPAYEQYF	TGTGCCAGCAGCTTAGACGGTACAGTACCCGCCTACGAGCAGTACTTC	-	TRBJ2-7	-	TRBV7-2
CASKTSGISYEQYF	TGTGCCAGCAAGACTAGCGGGATCTCCTACGAGCAGTACTTC	TRBD2	TRBJ2-7	-	TRBV28
CASSQDTGGGYEQYF	TGCGCCAGCAGCCAAGATACGGGAGGGGGGTACGAGCAGTACTTC	TRBD2	TRBJ2-7	-	TRBV4-1
CSVGRAQNTEAFF	TGCAGCGTTGGCAGGGCCCAGAACACTGAAGCTTTCTTT	-	TRBJ1-1	once	TRBV29-1
CASSWGLAGTGELFF	TGTGCCAGCAGCTGGGGACTAGCGGGAACCGGGGAGCTGTTTTTT	TRBD2	TRBJ2-2	-	TRBV5-4
CASSQVGLVSSYEQYF	TGCGCCAGCAGCCAAGTGGGACTCGTTAGCTCCTACGAGCAGTACTTC	-	TRBJ2-7	-	TRBV4-1
CASSSLGGHPLTEAFF	TGTGCCAGCAGCTCCCTAGGGGGCCACCCTCTCACTGAAGCTTTCTTT	TRBD1	TRBJ1-1	-	TRBV7-8
CSASALEGWGGDEQFF	TGCAGTGCTAGTGCCTTAGAGGGTTGGGGTGGCGATGAGCAGTTCTTC	-	TRBJ2-1	once	TRBV20-1
CASSFRGEDNEQFF	TGCGCCAGCAGCTTTCGGGGTGAAGACAATGAGCAGTTCTTC	-	TRBJ2-1	-	TRBV5-1
CASSPGLAGVLSYNEQFF	TGTGCCAGCTCACCGGGACTAGCGGGAGTTCTTTCCTACAATGAGCAGTTCTTC	TRBD2	TRBJ2-1	-	TRBV18
CASSQQRGVTEAFF	TGTGCCAGCAGCCAACAGCGGGGGGTCACTGAAGCTTTCTTT	-	TRBJ1-1	-	TRBV3-1/TRBV3-2
CASSQLERTQYF	TGCGCCAGCAGCCAACTCGAGAGAACGCAGTATTTT	-	TRBJ2-3	-	TRBV4-1
CASSLQGSNQPQHF	TGTGCCAGCAGTTTACAGGGGAGCAATCAGCCCCAGCATTTT	-	TRBJ1-5	-	TRBV27
CASSPSDRLYYNSPLHF	TGTGCCAGCAGCCCCTCCGACAGGCTATATTATAATTCACCCCTCCACTTT	-	TRBJ1-6	-	TRBV5-8
CASSPRRQSYEQYF	TGTGCCAGCAGCCCACGCAGACAGTCCTACGAGCAGTACTTC	-	TRBJ2-7	-	TRBV3-1/TRBV3-2
CASSLGGGQDNEQFF	TGTGCCAGCAGCTTAGGGGGAGGGCAGGACAATGAGCAGTTCTTC	TRBD2	TRBJ2-1	-	TRBV11-2
CASSPGLVRTGELFF	TGTGCCAGCAGCCCGGGACTCGTCAGAACCGGGGAGCTGTTTTTT	-	TRBJ2-2	-	TRBV14
CASSYGTGGYEQYF	TGTGCCAGCAGTTACGGGACAGGGGGGTACGAGCAGTACTTC	TRBD1	TRBJ2-7	-	TRBV6-6
CASSDRGSTDTQYF	TGTGCCAGCAGTGACAGGGGTAGTACAGATACGCAGTATTTT	TRBD1	TRBJ2-3	-	TRBV6-2/TRBV6-3
CSVEELESRLNEQFF	TGCAGCGTTGAGGAACTAGAATCTCGACTCAATGAGCAGTTCTTC	-	TRBJ2-1	-	TRBV29-1
CASSPRRLAGEEQFF	TGTGCCAGCTCACCCCGGAGACTAGCGGGAGAAGAGCAGTTCTTC	TRBD2	TRBJ2-1	-	TRBV18
CASSLFEDSGELFF	TGTGCCAGCAGCTTATTTGAGGATTCCGGGGAGCTGTTTTTT	-	TRBJ2-2	-	TRBV11-3
CASSQDRGTGANVLTF	TGCGCCAGCAGCCAAGATCGGGGGACTGGGGCCAACGTCCTGACTTTC	-	TRBJ2-6	-	TRBV4-1
CASSWDSGPQHF	TGTGCCAGCAGTTGGGACAGCGGGCCCCAGCATTTT	TRBD1	TRBJ1-5	-	TRBV12-3/TRBV12-4
CASSLAGLAGDHREQYF	TGTGCCAGCAGCTTAGCGGGACTAGCGGGAGACCACCGCGAGCAGTACTTC	TRBD2	TRBJ2-7	-	TRBV7-8
CASSLAENYGYTF	TGTGCCAGCAGCTTGGCAGAAAACTATGGCTACACCTTC	-	TRBJ1-2	-	TRBV5-4
CASSVVGGMADTQYF	TGTGCCAGCAGCGTAGTCGGCGGCATGGCAGATACGCAGTATTTT	-	TRBJ2-3	-	TRBV9
CASSDPTVITDTQYF	TGTGCCAGCAGTGACCCCACAGTGATCACAGATACGCAGTATTTT	-	TRBJ2-3	-	TRBV6-1
CASSSSSGRALNEQFF	TGTGCCAGCAGCTCCTCTAGCGGGAGGGCCCTCAATGAGCAGTTCTTC	TRBD2	TRBJ2-1	-	TRBV5-8
CATSDSTGGLETQYF	TGTGCCACCAGTGATTCCACAGGGGGCCTGGAGACCCAGTACTTC	TRBD1	TRBJ2-5	-	TRBV24-1
CASSLGQGTDTEAFF	TGCGCCAGCAGCTTGGGACAGGGGACGGACACTGAAGCTTTCTTT	TRBD1	TRBJ1-1	-	TRBV5-1
CAISGNRDSNYEQYF	TGTGCCATCAGTGGAAACCGGGACAGTAACTACGAGCAGTACTTC	TRBD1	TRBJ2-7	-	TRBV10-3
CASSLTGRAGGNEQFF	TGTGCCAGCAGTTTAACTGGTCGAGCGGGAGGGAATGAGCAGTTCTTC	TRBD2	TRBJ2-1	-	TRBV28